These 23 T cell receptor beta chains were all obtained from the same sample, sequenced in a study of blood T cell repertoires in COVID-19 (dated by TCRdb to 2019 to 2021). Library generation was performed with the immunoSEQ multiplex PCR assay. The table was pulled from immuneACCESS by TCRdb, which kept in-frame rearrangements only. Such tables lose some clones; where checked, under half of the loss comes from unresolved V genes, and the rest has no known cause. The sample profile shows 270,000 or so clones; about 89% of them were found once. The ten most abundant clones make up roughly 0.92% of the sample. The sequenced material came from peripheral blood. All receptors come from a woman in her 40s who had recovered from COVID-19.

This clone was picked up a small number of times. The rearrangement uses TRBV3-1 (or the pseudogene TRBV3-2) and TRBJ1-6; D is possibly TRBD1 (6 bases). This CDR3 contains 15 residues. Trimming cost V 4 bases and J 9 bases, with 16 bases left between them. From germline, CDR1 is LGHDT and CDR2 YNNKEL (reference sequence). In DNA form, the CDR3 reads TGTGCCAGCAGCCTCCAGCGGGGGGCCGGTTCACCCCTCCACTTT. Translated, it gives CASSLQRGAGSPLHF.

This rearrangement joins TRBV19 to TRBJ1-1; 9 nucleotides agree with TRBD1. This CDR3 region has 14 residues. With V trimmed by 5 bases and J by 4 bases, 5 bases remained unmatched. CDR1 is LNHDA, CDR2 SQIVND, per germline (reference sequence). Here the CDR3 DNA reads TGTGCCAGTAGTGCTACAGGGGGCCGCACTGAAGCTTTCTTT. Translated, it gives CASSATGGRTEAFF.

The sample holds one count of this clone. This chain uses TRBV9 with TRBJ2-3; D is uncertain. Looked up from germline, CDR1 is SGDLS and CDR2 is YYNGEE. The CDR3 has 16 residues. Between the trimmed V and J ends, which lost 2 bases and 0 bases, there was a span of 13 bases. CDR3 amino acids: CASSVARGPSTDTQYF. CDR3 sequence (DNA): TGTGCCAGCAGCGTCGCGAGAGGCCCGAGCACAGATACGCAGTATTTT.

This clone has only a few counts. The chain has TRBV19 and TRBJ2-1, with TRBD2 identical over 9 bases. The germline CDR1 and CDR2 sequences are LNHDA and SQIVND (reference sequence). This CDR3 spans 18 amino acids. Trimming removed 7 bases from V and 5 bases from J; junction bases left unmatched: 18. This chain's CDR3 is CASNRGVGRLAENNEQFF. CDR3 nucleotides: TGTGCCAGTAATAGAGGCGTTGGGAGACTAGCGGAGAACAATGAGCAGTTCTTC.

This rearrangement joins TRBV13 to TRBJ2-2; D remains unclear. There are 12 residues in the CDR3. Trimming took off 5 bases at V and 5 bases at J, with 6 bases between the two ends. The germline V gene has CDR1 PRHDT and CDR2 FYEKMQ (reference sequence). CDR3 amino acids: CASSPQTGELFF. Here the CDR3 DNA reads TGTGCCAGCAGCCCCCAGACCGGGGAGCTGTTTTTT.

This clone was found once. As DNA, the CDR3 is TGTGCCAGCAGGAGGTCAGCGGGAACTAGCACAGATACGCAGTATTTT. Amino acid sequence: CASRRSAGTSTDTQYF. The chain combines TRBV27 with TRBJ2-3, with TRBD2 matching over 7 bases. V shed 6 bases, J shed 0 bases, and the junction held 9 bases outside the gene matches. The germline CDR1 and CDR2 sequences are MNHEY and SMNVEV (reference sequence). The CDR3 length is 16 residues.

V and J are TRBV5-1 and TRBJ2-1; TRBD2 is a possible D gene (6 bases). CDR3 length equals 16 residues. The germline V gene has CDR1 SGHRS and CDR2 YFSETQ. Trimming removed 4 bases from V and 0 bases from J, with 14 bases in between. The DNA for the CDR3 is TGCGCCAGCAGCGTGGGGGGAGCGAGCTCCTACAATGAGCAGTTCTTC. This encodes CASSVGGASSYNEQFF.

Only one count was recorded for this clone. The chain couples TRBV18 to TRBJ2-1, with 13 bases matching TRBD2. CDR1 is KGHSH and CDR2 is LQKENI in the germline V gene. V lost 1 base and J lost 2; bases outside the gene matches: 8. The CDR3 has 19 residues. The CDR3 loop reads CASSPRLAGGPTTYNEQFF. Here the CDR3 DNA reads TGTGCCAGCTCACCACGACTAGCGGGAGGCCCAACCACCTACAATGAGCAGTTCTTC.

This chain links TRBV7-9 with TRBJ2-5; a possible D gene is TRBD1 (6 bases). Germline CDR1 is SEHNR and CDR2 is FQNEAQ (reference sequence). The CDR3 is made up of 15 amino acids. V lost 0 bases and J 2 bases, leaving 10 bases between the germline ends. CDR3 residues: CASSLAGTIQETQYF. CDR3 bases: TGTGCCAGCAGCTTAGCCGGGACAATTCAAGAGACCCAGTACTTC.

The chain combines TRBV21-1 with TRBJ2-2; the table's D call of TRBD1 was not tested on the DNA. TRBV21-1 is described as a pseudogene. The CDR3 runs to 17 residues. The CDR3 region is CASSNMDSSRSGGELFF. The CDR3 nucleotides are TGTGCCAGCAGCAACATGGACAGCTCTCGCTCGGGGGGGGAGCTGTTTTTT.

This chain uses TRBV7-2 with TRBJ2-7, with TRBD2 identical over 10 bases. The CDR3 is 16 residues long. The ends lost 1 base at V and 5 bases at J; junction bases unmatched: 8. CDR1 is SGHTA and CDR2 is FQGNSA in the germline V gene. This CDR3 is CASSLVVSGRGHEQYF. CDR3 coding DNA: TGTGCCAGCAGCTTAGTCGTAAGCGGGAGGGGTCACGAGCAGTACTTC.

The gene calls are TRBV7-8 and TRBJ2-5, with 9 nucleotides matching TRBD2. Germline V CDR1 and CDR2: SGHVS, FQNEAQ. Trimming cost V 5 bases and J 5 bases; bases outside gene matches: 9. The CDR3 loop spans 15 amino acids. The CDR3 region has the DNA TGTGCCAGCAGCCAAATAGCGGGAGTCGAGGAGACCCAGTACTTC. The encoded protein is CASSQIAGVEETQYF.

V gene TRBV6-5 combines with J gene TRBJ2-7; 11 nucleotides align to TRBD2. The CDR3 is 14 residues long. After removal of 9 bases from V and 5 bases from J, the junction contained 9 bases not matched to a gene. Germline loops: CDR1 MNHEY, CDR2 SVGAGI. The CDR3 DNA is TGTGCCAGTTGTAGCGGGAGGGCCTTGAACGAGCAGTACTTC. Its translation: CASCSGRALNEQYF.

The genes are TRBV12-3 or TRBV12-4 and TRBJ2-7, with D maybe TRBD1 (6 bases). Trimming removed 5 bases from V and 0 bases from J, with 8 bases in between. CDR3 length: 13 residues. The CDR3 region has the DNA TGTGCCAGCAGTAGAGGGGGCTCCTACGAGCAGTACTTC. Translating it yields CASSRGGSYEQYF.

This chain uses TRBV10-2 with TRBJ1-5; tentatively, D is TRBD1 (6 bases). Deletions cut 6 bases from V and 0 bases from J, with 6 bases between. The CDR3 is 13 residues long. CDR1 WSHSY and CDR2 SAAADI come from the germline V gene. CDR3 DNA sequence: TGCGCCAGCAGGGACAGTAGCAATCAGCCCCAGCATTTT. It yields the protein CASRDSSNQPQHF.

The chain links TRBV5-6 to TRBJ2-7; 11 bases map to TRBD2. This CDR3 is 15 amino acids long. The V segment lost 0 bases and the J segment 4 bases; nucleotides outside the gene matches: 3. Germline V lookup: CDR1 SGHDT, CDR2 YYEEEE. The CDR3 protein is CASSLGTSGYYEQYF. The CDR3 DNA reads as TGTGCCAGCAGCTTGGGGACTAGCGGGTATTACGAGCAGTACTTC.

This clone was found a few times. V gene TRBV2 combines with J gene TRBJ1-4; possibly TRBD1 for D (5 bases). This CDR3 is built from 15 residues. In germline, CDR1 is SNHLY, CDR2 FYNNEI. V lost 2 bases, J lost 7 bases, and 14 bases lay in between. The DNA of the CDR3 is TGTGCCAGCAGTGAACGTGGGGGGGATGGTGAAAAACTGTTTTTT. Protein: CASSERGGDGEKLFF.

The chain is built from TRBV5-8 and TRBJ2-7, with 7 nucleotides matching TRBD1. Germline loops: CDR1 SGHTS, CDR2 YDEGEE. The CDR3 is 14 amino acids. V trimming: 5 bases; J trimming: 3 bases; junction bases outside the gene matches: 8. The CDR3 DNA reads TGTGCCAGCAGACAAAGGACAGGCGTCTACGAGCAGTACTTC. Its protein is CASRQRTGVYEQYF.

The CDR3, as DNA: TGCGCCAGCAGCGGAAGCAGGGGTAGGACGGAGACCCAGTACTTC. Its translation: CASSGSRGRTETQYF. This chain uses TRBV5-1 with TRBJ2-5, with a possible D match to TRBD1 (6 bases). Germline lookup yields CDR1 SGHRS and CDR2 YFSETQ. The CDR3 covers 15 residues. Trimming cost V 4 bases and J 5 bases, with 18 bases left between them.

This clone came up once. The rearrangement links TRBV9 to TRBJ2-1; 11 bases are shared with TRBD2. V gave up 3 bases and J gave up 0 bases; unmatched junction bases: 5. Germline assignment: CDR1 SGDLS and CDR2 YYNGEE. There are 17 residues in the CDR3. The CDR3 DNA reads TGTGCCAGCAGCGCCGGGACTAGCGGCATCTCCTACAATGAGCAGTTCTTC. Protein: CASSAGTSGISYNEQFF.

This sequence joins TRBV30 and TRBJ1-5, with no clear D. Germline CDR1 reads GTSNPN; CDR2 reads SVGIG (reference sequence). This CDR3 region has 12 residues. Trimming cost V 5 bases and J 3 bases, with 8 bases left between them. This CDR3 is CAWDGNNQPQHF. The CDR3 nucleotides read TGTGCCTGGGACGGTAACAATCAGCCCCAGCATTTT. Full variable domain (outside the CDR3, taken from reference TRBV30 and TRBJ1-5): SQTIHQWPATLVQPVGSPLSLECTVEGTSNPNLYWYRQAAGRGLQLLFYSVGIGQISSEVPQNLSASRPQDRQFILSSKKLLLSDSGFYLCAWDGNNQPQHFGDGTRLSIL.

This clone has only a few counts. The genes are TRBV6-5 and TRBJ1-1; 9 bases match TRBD1. The J segment lost 4 bases and the V segment lost 5 bases, leaving 5 bases of the junction unmatched. Germline CDR1 and CDR2: MNHEY and SVGAGI. This CDR3 region has 14 residues. This CDR3 reads CASSPQTGGTEAFF. The CDR3 nucleotides read TGTGCCAGCAGTCCCCAGACAGGGGGCACTGAAGCTTTCTTT.

The chain is built from TRBV3-1 (or the pseudogene TRBV3-2) and TRBJ2-3; TRBD1 matches 7 bases. From germline, CDR1 is LGHDT and CDR2 YNNKEL (reference sequence). This CDR3 has 15 amino acids. Trimming removed 4 bases from V and 2 bases from J; junction bases left unmatched: 6. CDR3 sequence: CASSPNRGFTDTQYF. CDR3 DNA: TGTGCCAGCAGCCCGAACAGGGGTTTCACAGATACGCAGTATTTT.